The 27 T cell receptor beta chains presented below share a single source sample, sequenced in a study of OX40 agonist ivuxolimab in advanced cancers. TCRdb keeps only in-frame clones here, not all; method: immunoSEQ multiplex PCR. The data show 95,000 or so clones, about 85% seen once. The sequencing here drew on CD4+ or CD8+ T cells sorted from blood, taken in a trial of the OX40 agonist ivuxolimab. These receptor sequences come from an adult with an advanced solid tumor such as melanoma, head and neck, liver or kidney cancer.

CDR3 protein: CASRKGQGPETQYF. CDR3 coding DNA: TGTGCCAGCAGAAAAGGGCAGGGCCCGGAGACCCAGTACTTC. The gene calls are TRBV7-9 and TRBJ2-5; the D gene is possibly TRBD1 (5 bases). V was pared by 6 bases and J by 5 bases, with 16 bases between. CDR3 length: 14 amino acids. Germline loops: CDR1 SEHNR, CDR2 FQNEAQ (reference sequence).

The chain recombines TRBV27 with TRBJ2-7, with TRBD1 identical over 12 bases. The CDR3 loop spans 14 amino acids. Unmatched junction bases numbered 5, after V lost 4 bases and J lost 7 bases. Germline V lookup: CDR1 MNHEY, CDR2 SMNVEV (reference sequence). The CDR3 nucleotides read TGTGCCAGCAGTTGGGGACAGGGGGCGGGGGAGCAGTACTTC. Protein product: CASSWGQGAGEQYF.

This clone turned up a few times. At one end, the junction sequence differs from germline, possibly due to a read error. The genes are TRBV7-7 and TRBJ2-3; tentative D call: TRBD1 (5 bases). The CDR3 has 15 residues. From germline, CDR1 is SSHAT and CDR2 FNYEAQ (reference sequence). The CDR3 loop reads CASSPRGISTDTQYF. CDR3 nucleotide sequence: TGTGCTAGCAGCCCAAGGGGAATCAGCACAGATACGCAGTATTTT.

This chain links TRBV28 with TRBJ2-7; D is tentatively TRBD1 or TRBD2 (6 bases each). CDR1 and CDR2 (germline): MDHEN, SYDVKM. Trimming left V 6 bases short and J 5 bases short, with 17 bases between. This CDR3 is 14 amino acids long. The CDR3 reads CASRNTLGGHEQYF. CDR3 bases: TGTGCCAGCAGAAACACTTTAGGGGGGCACGAGCAGTACTTC.

The genes are TRBV12-5 and TRBJ2-7; D unclear. The CDR3 consists of 15 residues. The V gene's germline CDR1 is LGHNT and CDR2 FRNRAP. Trimming left V 6 bases short and J 2 bases short, with 17 bases between. This chain's CDR3 is CASGGWEALTYEQYF. The CDR3 region has the DNA TGTGCTAGTGGAGGGTGGGAAGCGCTGACCTACGAGCAGTACTTC.

This chain links TRBV2 with TRBJ2-5, with D possibly TRBD2 on 6 matching bases. CDR3 length: 17 amino acids. The V and J ends lost 8 bases and 2 bases respectively, with 24 bases between them. Germline CDR1 is SNHLY and CDR2 is FYNNEI. CDR3 in amino acids: CASDTAGGGKRQETQYF. In nucleotides, the CDR3 is TGTGCCAGCGACACAGCCGGGGGTGGTAAGAGACAAGAGACCCAGTACTTC.

The chain joins TRBV10-3 to TRBJ2-7; D uncertain. Trimming took off 7 bases at V and 3 bases at J, with 13 bases between the two ends. The CDR3 extends over 13 amino acids. CDR1 ENHRY and CDR2 SYGVKD come from the germline V gene. DNA of the CDR3: TGTGCCATCATGGATTCGAGGTTCTACGAGCAGTACTTC. Its translation is CAIMDSRFYEQYF.

In this sample, this clone turned up a few times. V gene TRBV27 combines with J gene TRBJ1-2; a weak D match, TRBD1 (5 bases). V shed 2 bases and J shed 0 bases, with 13 bases lying between them. Per germline, CDR1 MNHEY and CDR2 SMNVEV (reference sequence). The CDR3 is 16 residues long. CDR3: CASSLGGTFPNYGYTF. The DNA of the CDR3 is TGTGCCAGCAGTTTAGGTGGGACTTTCCCTAACTATGGCTACACCTTC.

The chain carries TRBV28 and TRBJ2-7; D uncertain. Germline-derived CDR1 and CDR2 are MDHEN and SYDVKM. Trimming took 5 bases from V and 0 from J, leaving 14 bases between them. The CDR3 spans 15 residues. This CDR3 is CASSEGRVPSYEQYF. As DNA, the CDR3 is TGTGCCAGCAGTGAAGGTAGGGTGCCCTCCTACGAGCAGTACTTC.

The chain links TRBV5-1 to TRBJ2-5; 9 bases are shared with TRBD2. Germline V gives CDR1 SGHRS, CDR2 YFSETQ. V gave up 3 bases and J gave up 3 bases; unmatched junction bases: 12. The CDR3 runs 17 residues. The CDR3 DNA reads as TGCGCCAGCAGCTCCCGGGGGCTAGCGGGGCTAAAAGAGACCCAGTACTTC. Its translation: CASSSRGLAGLKETQYF.

J is TRBJ2-5 and V is TRBV7-6, with D possibly matching TRBD1 (6 bases). The V and J ends lost 3 bases and 4 bases respectively, with 12 bases between them. Germline V gene data show CDR1 as SGHVS and CDR2 as FNYEAQ. The CDR3 extends over 14 amino acids. The CDR3 bases are TGTGCCAGCAGCTTGCAGGGGAGTCTAGAGACCCAGTACTTC. Translated: CASSLQGSLETQYF.

In its sample, this clone was seen a few times. The chain is built from TRBV7-2 and TRBJ1-5; a possible D gene is TRBD1 (6 bases). V lost 4 bases to trimming and J lost 7 bases, with 17 bases between them. CDR1 SGHTA and CDR2 FQGNSA come from the germline V gene. The CDR3 loop spans 15 amino acids. CDR3 DNA sequence: TGTGCCAGCAGCTCTGGGCTGGGGGCCGGGCAGCCCCAGCATTTT. Protein sequence: CASSSGLGAGQPQHF.

This chain joins TRBV7-9 and TRBJ2-7; D is perhaps TRBD2 (7 bases). V was clipped by 5 bases and J by 5 bases, with 19 bases between them. The germline V gene has CDR1 SEHNR and CDR2 FQNEAQ (reference sequence). This CDR3 region has 15 residues. The CDR3 region is CASSLQTGGFHEQYF. The CDR3 nucleotides are TGTGCCAGCAGCCTCCAGACGGGGGGCTTCCACGAGCAGTACTTC.

The rearrangement joins TRBV7-8 to TRBJ1-2; unclear D gene. Trimming took 5 bases from V and 0 from J, leaving 13 bases between them. Per germline, CDR1 SGHVS and CDR2 FQNEAQ. The CDR3 has 15 amino acids. Written as DNA, the CDR3 is TGTGCCAGCAGCCTAAGACGGGAAGCTAACTATGGCTACACCTTC. It translates to CASSLRREANYGYTF.

The chain couples TRBV7-9 to TRBJ2-5, with 8 bases identical to TRBD1. This CDR3 contains 16 residues. With V trimmed by 3 bases and J by 5 bases, 11 bases remained unmatched. Germline CDR1 and CDR2: SEHNR and FQNEAQ (reference sequence). The CDR3, as DNA: TGTGCCAGCAGCTTGAGGCAGGGGGCCGTTTTTGAGACCCAGTACTTC. It codes for CASSLRQGAVFETQYF.

This chain links TRBV19 with TRBJ1-2; D may be TRBD1 (5 bases). CDR1 is LNHDA, CDR2 SQIVND, per germline (reference sequence). The CDR3 is 13 amino acids. The V gene lost 5 bases and the J gene lost 7 bases, with 14 bases spanning the gap. The DNA of the CDR3 is TGTGCCAGTAGTTTGGCAGCAGGGTCTGGCTACACCTTC. It codes for CASSLAAGSGYTF.

The chain is built from TRBV5-1 and TRBJ2-5; D call uncertain. Per germline, CDR1 SGHRS and CDR2 YFSETQ. V gave up 7 bases and J gave up 5 bases, with 9 bases separating them. The CDR3 contains 11 residues. CDR3 DNA: TGCGCCAGCTATTTTGGGGAGACCCAGTACTTC. Encoded protein: CASYFGETQYF. The complete variable domain, with remaining parts taken from reference TRBV5-1 and TRBJ2-5, reads KAGVTQTPRYLIKTRGQQVTLSCSPISGHRSVSWYQQTPGQGLQFLFEYFSETQRNKGNFPGRFSGRQFSNSRSEMNVSTLELGDSALYLCASYFGETQYFGPGTRLLVL.

The chain employs TRBV2 and TRBJ1-2, with 8 bases fitting TRBD1. Germline V lookup: CDR1 SNHLY, CDR2 FYNNEI. Germline trimming cut 9 bases from V and 1 base from J; bases unmatched to any gene: 7. The CDR3 sequence is 14 residues long. CDR3 sequence reads: CARQGEGINYGYTF. CDR3 nucleotide sequence: TGTGCCAGACAGGGGGAGGGTATTAACTATGGCTACACCTTC.

V is TRBV9 and J is TRBJ2-3; D possibly uses TRBD1 or TRBD2 (5 bases each). Germline assignment: CDR1 SGDLS and CDR2 YYNGEE. V shed 2 bases and J shed 4 bases, with 17 bases lying between them. CDR3 length equals 16 residues. For the CDR3, the DNA is TGTGCCAGCAGCGTCCGGGACCCACCAGAGGCAGATACGCAGTATTTT. This codes for CASSVRDPPEADTQYF.

This sequence joins TRBV7-2 and TRBJ2-3; 9 bases map to TRBD2. After removal of 1 base from V and 1 base from J, the junction contained 3 bases not matched to a gene. Germline CDR1 SGHTA, CDR2 FQGNSA. The CDR3 sequence is 16 residues long. The CDR3 loop is CASSLDLAGGTDTQYF. In nucleotides, the CDR3 is TGTGCCAGCAGCTTAGATTTAGCGGGAGGCACAGATACGCAGTATTTT.

This clone was picked up one time. The rearrangement joins TRBV5-1 to TRBJ2-3, with 10 bases fitting TRBD2. Germline CDR1 reads SGHRS; CDR2 reads YFSETQ. The CDR3 sequence is 16 residues long. The trim removed 1 base at V and 4 bases at J, leaving 6 bases unmatched. As DNA, the CDR3 is TGCGCCAGCAGCTTGTCTAGCGGGAGCCGTGCAGATACGCAGTATTTT. Translated, it gives CASSLSSGSRADTQYF.

The V gene is TRBV5-4, the J gene TRBJ2-7; TRBD1 matches at 7 bases. The CDR3 spans 15 residues. V shed 4 bases and J 3 bases; nucleotides not matched to a gene: 10. CDR1 is SGHNT and CDR2 is YYREEE in the germline V gene (reference sequence). The CDR3 coding sequence is TGTGCCAGCAGCACGGACAGGAACCCTTACTACGAGCAGTACTTC. Its protein is CASSTDRNPYYEQYF.

As concerns this clone: Other DNA sequences in the sample encode the same CDR3. This chain uses TRBV7-3 with TRBJ2-1; D ambiguous. Germline V gene lookup returns CDR1 SGHTA and CDR2 FQGTGA. V was clipped by 2 bases and J by 6 bases, with 8 bases between them. The CDR3 spans 13 residues. The CDR3, as DNA: TGTGCCAGCAGCTTAGGGCAGGCCAATGAGCAGTTCTTC. It encodes CASSLGQANEQFF.

The count of this clone is one. The CDR3 here is CASSLNSGRVNEQFF. Here the CDR3 DNA reads TGTGCCAGCAGCCTAAATAGCGGGAGAGTGAATGAGCAGTTCTTC. The V gene is TRBV7-8, the J gene TRBJ2-1; 9 bases map to TRBD2. The germline CDR1 and CDR2 sequences are SGHVS and FQNEAQ. Unmatched junction bases numbered 9, after V lost 5 bases and J lost 7 bases. The CDR3 has 15 residues.

The rearrangement links TRBV27 to TRBJ2-7, with 10 bases that match TRBD2. Germline CDR1 and CDR2: MNHEY and SMNVEV (reference sequence). Losses at the gene ends were 3 bases for V and 5 bases for J; bases not matched to a gene: 4. The CDR3 has 14 residues. The CDR3 bases are TGTGCCAGCAGTTTCCTAGCGGGAGAAAACGAGCAGTACTTC. Its protein is CASSFLAGENEQYF.

The rearrangement uses TRBV19 and TRBJ2-1; 7 nucleotides line up with TRBD1. This CDR3 has 14 amino acids. The germline gives CDR1 LNHDA, CDR2 SQIVND (reference sequence). Trimming took 7 bases from V and 6 from J; bases not matched to a gene: 9. The CDR3 region has the DNA TGTGCCAGTACCACAGGTCCAGGGGGCAATGAGCAGTTCTTC. It encodes CASTTGPGGNEQFF.

The rearrangement uses TRBV7-2 and TRBJ2-5; 10 bases map to TRBD1. Germline trimming cut 11 bases from V and 4 bases from J; bases unmatched to any gene: 4. The CDR3 totals 12 residues. The germline CDR1 and CDR2 sequences are SGHTA and FQGNSA. The CDR3 DNA follows: TGTGCCTGCTGGACAGGGGGAGAGACCCAGTACTTC. Translating gives CACWTGGETQYF.